This T cell receptor beta chain was documented in a study of synovial regulatory T cells in juvenile arthritis. The germline V gene has CDR1 SGHNT and CDR2 YYREEE (reference sequence). This CDR3 region has 16 residues. No DNA is recorded. Libraries were prepared by immunoSEQ multiplex PCR; TCRdb keeps only in-frame clonotypes and omits some of them. This sample's table has 7,500 to 10,000 clones. This sequence was found in a donor aged 2 to 35 with juvenile idiopathic arthritis. The J gene is TRBJ2-7, the V gene TRBV5-4. Sequenced: Treg cells from blood. Subset described: remaining (HLA-DR-negative) circulating blood Treg cells. CDR3 residues: CASSSRDRGHNYEQYF.